One sample yielded the 26 T cell receptor beta chains listed below, sequenced in a study of T-cell memory formation after mild COVID-19. TCRdb re-derived calls from the 5' RACE reads in MiXCR, one entry per CDR3 protein. This sample carries around 320,000 distinct CDR3 sequences, roughly a fifth of them seen once, and the ten largest clones take around a fifth. Sequencing was carried out using PBMCs or a T cell subset sorted from them (not recorded which). All receptors come from a man in his late teens or twenties who had mild COVID-19 (a few samples of this study predate the infection). Cell type and time point are not known.

This clonotype was seen ten or more times. The chain uses TRBV7-2 and TRBJ1-6; TRBD1 matches at 8 bases. V lost 4 bases, J lost 5 bases, and 4 bases stayed unmatched. The CDR3 length is 15 residues. Germline loops: CDR1 SGHTA, CDR2 FQGNSA. The CDR3 coding sequence is TGTGCCAGCAGCTGGGGACAGGCCGATAATTCACCCCTCCACTTT. Protein sequence: CASSWGQADNSPLHF.

This clonotype has a handful of counts. The chain combines TRBV5-1 with TRBJ2-7, with D possibly TRBD1 on 5 matching bases. Germline values: CDR1 SGHRS, CDR2 YFSETQ. V was pared by 5 bases and J by 4 bases, with 13 bases between. This CDR3 contains 13 residues. DNA for the CDR3: TGCGCCAGCAGTCGCCTGACAGAGTACGAGCAGTACTTC. Amino acid sequence: CASSRLTEYEQYF.

The chain uses TRBV12-3 or TRBV12-4 and TRBJ1-2; D possibly corresponds to TRBD1 (6 bases). The V and J ends lost 6 bases and 1 base respectively, with 15 bases between them. The CDR3 consists of 15 residues. The CDR3 protein is CASRRWGRDNYGYTF. The CDR3 DNA is TGTGCCAGCAGACGATGGGGGCGGGATAACTATGGCTACACCTTC.

In this sample, this clonotype turned up a few times. J is TRBJ1-6 and V is TRBV6-5; D not resolved. The V end was cut by 6 bases, the J end by 7 bases, with 13 bases between. The CDR3 consists of 14 residues. Looked up from germline, CDR1 is MNHEY and CDR2 is SVGAGI. The CDR3 nucleotides read TGTGCCAGCAGGTCCGGTCCCCTAAATTCACCCCTCCACTTT. It yields the protein CASRSGPLNSPLHF.

This rearrangement joins TRBV3-1 to TRBJ2-7; the match to TRBD1 covers 12 bases. V lost 4 bases, J lost 6 bases, and 1 base stayed unmatched. Looked up from germline, CDR1 is LGHDT and CDR2 is YNNKEL (reference sequence). This CDR3 spans 13 amino acids. The CDR3 coding sequence is TGTGCCAGCAGCCGGGACAGGGGGCTCGAGCAGTACTTC. Translating it yields CASSRDRGLEQYF.

The chain combines TRBV7-9 with TRBJ2-5; 10 bases match TRBD1. CDR1 is SEHNR, CDR2 FQNEAQ, per germline (reference sequence). The CDR3 sequence is 16 residues long. Trimming took 1 base from V and 2 from J; bases not matched to a gene: 4. CDR3 coding DNA: TGTGCCAGCAGCTTAGGGGACAGGGGACTACAAGAGACCCAGTACTTC. This gives the protein CASSLGDRGLQETQYF.

This chain connects TRBV7-2 to TRBJ2-3; tentative D call: TRBD1 (6 bases). This CDR3 contains 14 residues. In germline, CDR1 is SGHTA, CDR2 FQGNSA. Trimming took 5 bases from V and 2 from J, leaving 11 bases between them. This chain's CDR3 is CASSTGHDTDTQYF. CDR3 nucleotides: TGTGCCAGCAGCACGGGACATGACACAGATACGCAGTATTTT.

The rearrangement joins TRBV11-3 to TRBJ2-1; D gene uncertain. Trimming removed 6 bases at V and 5 bases at J, with 8 bases between. CDR1 is SGHNT, CDR2 YENEEA, per germline. The CDR3 spans 12 residues. The CDR3 reads CASSTDDNEQFF. CDR3 DNA sequence: TGTGCCAGCAGTACGGATGACAATGAGCAGTTCTTC.

This clonotype was counted between two and nine times. The chain has TRBV5-1 and TRBJ1-5; maybe TRBD1 (5 bases). There are 15 residues in the CDR3. The V end lost 4 bases, the J end lost 11 bases, and 22 bases lay between the germline ends. Per the germline V gene, CDR1 is SGHRS and CDR2 is YFSETQ. In DNA form, the CDR3 reads TGCGCCAGCAGCACGGTCCCGGGACTCCCTTGGGCCCAGCATTTT. Translating it yields CASSTVPGLPWAQHF.

The genes are TRBV28 and TRBJ2-7, with 7 bases fitting TRBD2. The V gene's germline CDR1 is MDHEN and CDR2 SYDVKM. This CDR3 spans 12 amino acids. Trimming cost V 6 bases and J 5 bases; bases outside gene matches: 4. The CDR3 DNA is TGTGCCAGCAGGTCAGGGAGGGACGAGCAGTACGTC. This translates into CASRSGRDEQYV.

The chain couples TRBV7-9 to TRBJ2-7; no clear D. The V end lost 3 bases, the J end lost 0 bases, and 3 bases lay between the germline ends. CDR1 and CDR2 from the germline V gene are SEHNR and FQNEAQ (reference sequence). CDR3 size: 12 residues. CDR3 residues: CASSFPSYEQYF. Here the CDR3 DNA reads TGTGCCAGCAGCTTTCCCTCCTACGAGCAGTACTTC.

This clonotype appeared once. The chain couples TRBV14 to TRBJ1-1, with no clear D. The CDR3 sequence is 12 residues long. V lost 4 bases to trimming and J lost 4 bases, with 7 bases between them. CDR1 is SGHDN and CDR2 is FVKESK in the germline V gene. The CDR3 spells CASSRLGTEAFF. CDR3 DNA sequence: TGTGCCAGCAGCCGGTTAGGCACTGAAGCTTTCTTT.

This clonotype has just a few counts. V usage is TRBV2 and J usage is TRBJ2-3; D is unresolved. Germline values: CDR1 SNHLY, CDR2 FYNNEI. V was cut by 6 bases and J by 6 bases, with 13 bases left in between. This CDR3 is built from 13 residues. CDR3 region: CASSELGRDTQYF. The CDR3 DNA reads as TGTGCCAGCAGCGAACTCGGACGGGATACGCAGTATTTT.

The J gene is TRBJ2-3, the V gene TRBV10-3; 7 bases line up with TRBD1. Germline loops: CDR1 ENHRY, CDR2 SYGVKD. Germline trimming cut 2 bases from V and 0 bases from J; bases unmatched to any gene: 8. The CDR3 spans 17 residues. The CDR3 protein is CAISENRDRTSTDTQYF. The CDR3 nucleotides read TGTGCCATCAGTGAGAACCGGGACAGAACTAGCACAGATACGCAGTATTTT.

This chain connects TRBV3-1 to TRBJ2-7; 11 nucleotides line up with TRBD2. CDR1 and CDR2 from the germline V gene are LGHDT and YNNKEL (reference sequence). The CDR3 runs 14 residues. Trimming removed 4 bases from V and 6 bases from J; junction bases left unmatched: 5. The CDR3 reads CASSLSGGAGEQYF. The CDR3 DNA sequence: TGTGCCAGCAGCCTTAGCGGGGGGGCAGGCGAGCAGTACTTC.

The chain combines TRBV7-2 with TRBJ2-1; D could derive from TRBD1 or TRBD2 (5 bases each). CDR3 length: 17 residues. Germline loops: CDR1 SGHTA, CDR2 FQGNSA. V was pared by 1 base and J by 2 bases, with 15 bases between. CDR3 loop: CASSLVSPRGAYNEQFF. As DNA, the CDR3 is TGTGCCAGCAGCTTAGTTTCCCCCCGGGGCGCCTACAATGAGCAGTTCTTC.

The chain couples TRBV4-3 to TRBJ2-3; D remains ambiguous. The CDR3 sequence is 14 residues long. The germline V gene has CDR1 LGHNA and CDR2 YSLEER. Between the trimmed V and J ends, which lost 0 bases and 4 bases, there was a span of 8 bases. CDR3: CASSQDLVADTQYF. The CDR3 DNA reads as TGCGCCAGCAGCCAAGATCTAGTGGCAGATACGCAGTATTTT.

J is TRBJ1-1 and V is TRBV5-1; D unresolved. This CDR3 has 17 amino acids. Germline CDR1 SGHRS, CDR2 YFSETQ. V was shortened by 0 bases and J by 3 bases, with 18 bases between the two germline ends. The CDR3 region has the DNA TGCGCCAGCAGCTTGGTGGTCGCAACCGGATCGGACACTGAAGCTTTCTTT. Amino acids: CASSLVVATGSDTEAFF.

The J gene is TRBJ2-5, the V gene TRBV18; D remains ambiguous. V dropped 0 bases and J dropped 2 bases, with 10 bases sitting between them. The CDR3 sequence is 15 residues long. Germline V gives CDR1 KGHSH, CDR2 LQKENI. The CDR3 region is CASSPPSSLQETQYF. The DNA for the CDR3 is TGTGCCAGCTCACCACCGAGCTCCCTTCAAGAGACCCAGTACTTC.

This sequence joins TRBV7-3 and TRBJ2-3, with 8 nucleotides matching TRBD2. CDR1 and CDR2 from the germline V gene are SGHTA and FQGTGA. The CDR3 runs 15 residues. With V trimmed by 5 bases and J by 0 bases, 4 bases remained unmatched. The CDR3 region is CASSPSGSSTDTQYF. CDR3 nucleotide sequence: TGTGCCAGCAGCCCTAGCGGGTCGAGCACAGATACGCAGTATTTT.

V and J are TRBV3-1 and TRBJ1-4; 7 bases match TRBD1. After removal of 2 bases from V and 10 bases from J, the junction contained 13 bases not matched to a gene. The germline CDR1 and CDR2 sequences are LGHDT and YNNKEL (reference sequence). The CDR3 loop spans 16 amino acids. CDR3 amino acids: CASSQRSPGGDRKLFF. The CDR3 nucleotides are TGTGCCAGCAGCCAACGAAGTCCAGGGGGGGATCGAAAACTGTTTTTT.

V gene TRBV5-1 combines with J gene TRBJ2-5, with 8 bases that match TRBD1. The CDR3 runs to 14 residues. The V segment lost 4 bases and the J segment 0 bases; nucleotides outside the gene matches: 2. The V gene's germline CDR1 is SGHRS and CDR2 YFSETQ. The CDR3 bases are TGCGCCAGCAGCACGGGACAGGACCAAGAGACCCAGTACTTC. Residues: CASSTGQDQETQYF.

V and J are TRBV10-3 and TRBJ2-5, with TRBD1 as a possible D gene (6 bases). There are 13 residues in the CDR3. Between the trimmed V and J ends, which lost 2 bases and 5 bases, there was a span of 9 bases. CDR1 is ENHRY and CDR2 is SYGVKD in the germline V gene. The DNA for the CDR3 is TGTGCCATCAGTGAGAACAGGGATGAGACCCAGTACTTC. Its translation: CAISENRDETQYF.

The chain recombines TRBV7-2 with TRBJ1-1, with unresolved D. The germline gives CDR1 SGHTA, CDR2 FQGNSA. The CDR3 is 14 residues long. V lost 2 bases to trimming and J lost 1 base, with 8 bases between them. CDR3 coding DNA: TGTGCCAGCAGCTTACAGGCGACGAACACTGAAGCTTTCTTT. This sequence encodes CASSLQATNTEAFF.

The V and J genes are TRBV24-1 and TRBJ2-5; TRBD1 matches 7 bases. This CDR3 contains 14 residues. Germline trimming cut 2 bases from V and 7 bases from J; bases unmatched to any gene: 6. Germline-derived CDR1 and CDR2 are KGHDR and SFDVKD. The CDR3 bases are TGTGCCACCAGTGATTGGACAGGCGGCGGGACCCAGTACTTC. This encodes CATSDWTGGGTQYF.

The CDR3 protein is CSGASAQDTQYF. In DNA form, the CDR3 reads TGCAGCGGGGCTAGCGCCCAGGATACGCAGTATTTT. The genes are TRBV29-1 and TRBJ2-3; the D gene is possibly TRBD2 (6 bases). There are 12 residues in the CDR3. In germline, CDR1 is SQVTM, CDR2 ANQGSEA. Deletions cut 7 bases from V and 6 bases from J, with 14 bases between.